This T cell receptor beta chain was recorded in a study of T cell responses to AZD1222 COVID-19 vaccine. The germline gives CDR1 LGHNA, CDR2 YNFKEQ. Between the trimmed V and J ends, which lost 1 base and 8 bases, there was a span of 5 bases. The CDR3 contains 12 residues. Method: immunoSEQ multiplex PCR; TCRdb's copy keeps in-frame clones and lacks some. The sample includes about 270,000 clones, roughly 93% of them seen just once. Material: peripheral blood, obtained 28 days after the second AZD1222 dose. The sequence derives from an adult who received the AZD1222 COVID-19 vaccine. The rearrangement links TRBV4-2 to TRBJ2-2; D is unresolved. CDR3 residues: CASSQGRGELFF. The DNA of the CDR3 is TGTGCCAGCAGCCAAGGACGGGGGGAGCTGTTTTTT.